Listed here are 26 T cell receptor beta chains from one sample, sequenced in a study of post-analysis software for immune sequencing data. Findings and limits, study-wide: A few TRBV segments appeared more often in patients than in controls, and TRBV5-6, TRBV5-1 and TRBV20-1 were among these.

Prepared libraries of TCR beta cDNA carried unique molecular identifiers. TCRdb reprocessed the PCR reads with MiXCR, giving one entry per CDR3 protein. The sample lists hundreds of thousands of distinct CDR3 sequences; approximately 57% were seen once. Antigens for these TCRs are unknown. Sequenced sample: blood. The source is a girl between 10 and 17 years old with multiple sclerosis.

This chain links TRBV7-2 with TRBJ2-4, with TRBD1 identical over 7 bases. This CDR3 is 15 amino acids long. The germline V gene encodes CDR1 SGHTA and CDR2 FQGNSA. J lost 3 bases, V lost 5 bases, and 7 bases had no gene match. CDR3 loop: CASSPGTVVKNIQYF. Here the CDR3 DNA reads TGTGCCAGCAGCCCAGGGACAGTGGTCAAAAACATTCAGTACTTC.

The chain is built from TRBV18 and TRBJ1-1; D remains ambiguous. Germline CDR1 reads KGHSH; CDR2 reads LQKENI. Trimming stripped 3 bases from V and 2 bases from J, with 4 bases between. The CDR3 spans 12 residues. The CDR3 reads CASSPINTEAFF. The CDR3 DNA is TGTGCCAGCTCACCCATAAACACTGAAGCTTTCTTT.

Here the CDR3 DNA reads TGTGCCAGCAGTGAAGCGCCGGGACTAGCCCAAGAGACCCAGTACTTC. Residues: CASSEAPGLAQETQYF. The chain combines TRBV2 with TRBJ2-5; 9 bases agree with TRBD2. Germline CDR1 reads SNHLY; CDR2 reads FYNNEI. V was pared by 0 bases and J by 1 base, with 3 bases of the junction left unmatched. CDR3 length equals 16 residues.

J is TRBJ2-1 and V is TRBV19; D remains ambiguous. Between the trimmed V and J ends, which lost 5 bases and 7 bases, there was a span of 9 bases. Germline loops: CDR1 LNHDA, CDR2 SQIVND (reference sequence). The CDR3 has 12 amino acids. In DNA form, the CDR3 reads TGTGCCAGTAGTCCGCACTCGAATGAGCAGTTCTTC. It codes for CASSPHSNEQFF.

This chain uses TRBV5-1 with TRBJ2-6, with TRBD1 matching over 12 bases. Losses at the gene ends were 3 bases for V and 0 bases for J; bases not matched to a gene: 7. CDR1 is SGHRS, CDR2 YFSETQ, per germline. The CDR3 has 19 amino acids. CDR3 sequence: CASSSQGQGASSGANVLTF. In nucleotides, the CDR3 is TGCGCCAGCAGCTCTCAGGGACAGGGGGCGTCCTCTGGGGCCAACGTCCTGACTTTC.

The rearrangement links TRBV6-5 to TRBJ2-1; a weak D match, TRBD2 (6 bases). The CDR3 extends over 15 amino acids. V was pared by 6 bases and J by 2 bases, with 14 bases between. Germline V gene sequence: CDR1 MNHEY, CDR2 SVGAGI. CDR3 protein: CASSPWGEAYNEQFF. CDR3 DNA: TGTGCCAGCAGCCCCTGGGGGGAGGCCTACAATGAGCAGTTCTTC.

This chain joins TRBV27 and TRBJ2-7; TRBD1 agrees at 7 bases. The V gene's germline CDR1 is MNHEY and CDR2 SMNVEV (reference sequence). V lost 1 base to trimming and J lost 1 base; unmatched junction nucleotides: 4. The CDR3 has 15 residues. In DNA form, the CDR3 reads TGTGCCAGCAGTTTATACGGGACAGTATCCTACGAGCAGTACTTC. This sequence encodes CASSLYGTVSYEQYF.

The V gene is TRBV6-5, the J gene TRBJ1-2; no clear D gene. Germline values: CDR1 MNHEY, CDR2 SVGAGI. This CDR3 spans 13 amino acids. Trimming cost V 6 bases and J 4 bases, with 12 bases left between them. The CDR3 nucleotides read TGTGCCAGCAGGGGCAAGGGAGGCTATGGCTACACCTTC. It codes for CASRGKGGYGYTF.

The chain is built from TRBV28 and TRBJ1-2; no reliable D call. V lost 6 bases and J lost 4, with 12 bases in between. This CDR3 has 13 amino acids. From germline, CDR1 is MDHEN and CDR2 SYDVKM. CDR3 region: CASRSGGVYGYTF. CDR3 nucleotides: TGTGCCAGCAGGTCGGGTGGGGTCTATGGCTACACCTTC.

The chain joins TRBV7-3 to TRBJ2-3, with 9 positions matching TRBD2. The CDR3 runs to 15 residues. The trim removed 5 bases at V and 4 bases at J, leaving 7 bases unmatched. Germline values: CDR1 SGHTA, CDR2 FQGTGA. The CDR3 bases are TGTGCCAGCAGCCGTAGCGGGAGACAGGCAGATACGCAGTATTTT. It yields the protein CASSRSGRQADTQYF.

The chain joins TRBV9 to TRBJ2-7; the match to TRBD2 covers 7 bases. Germline V gene data show CDR1 as SGDLS and CDR2 as YYNGEE. The CDR3 extends over 15 amino acids. Trimming removed 1 base from V and 3 bases from J; junction bases left unmatched: 7. CDR3 sequence (DNA): TGTGCCAGCAGCGTACCCGGGGGGACCCACTACGAGCAGTACTTC. Translation: CASSVPGGTHYEQYF. Based on the CDR3 plus reference TRBV9 and TRBJ2-7, the full variable domain is DSGVTQTPKHLITATGQRVTLRCSPRSGDLSVYWYQQSLDQGLQFLIQYYNGEERAKGNILERFSAQQFPDLHSELNLSSLELGDSALYFCASSVPGGTHYEQYFGPGTRLTVT.

This clonotype has just a few counts. The chain carries TRBV29-1 and TRBJ2-1; TRBD2 matches at 10 bases. The CDR3 has 16 residues. The V segment lost 1 base and the J segment 2 bases; nucleotides outside the gene matches: 5. Germline V gene data show CDR1 as SQVTM and CDR2 as ANQGSEA. CDR3 loop: CSVEGQTSGPYNEQFF. CDR3 bases: TGCAGCGTTGAAGGCCAGACTAGCGGGCCCTACAATGAGCAGTTCTTC.

This clonotype was seen a handful of times. V gene TRBV5-1 combines with J gene TRBJ2-7; possible D gene TRBD1, 7 bases. V lost 4 bases to trimming and J lost 2 bases, with 13 bases between them. This CDR3 has 14 amino acids. Germline loops: CDR1 SGHRS, CDR2 YFSETQ. The CDR3, as DNA: TGCGCCAGCAGCCCGGCGGGACAGCCCTACGAGCAGTACTTC. It translates to CASSPAGQPYEQYF.

This clonotype turned up a few times. This chain links TRBV4-1 with TRBJ1-2, with 12 positions matching TRBD1. Germline CDR1 is MGHRA and CDR2 is YSYEKL. Trimming at V came to 3 bases and at J to 8 bases, leaving 16 bases not matched to a gene. The CDR3 totals 18 residues. CDR3 protein: CASSQAGTGGAYLGGYTF. The CDR3 DNA reads TGCGCCAGCAGCCAGGCCGGGACAGGGGGCGCTTACTTGGGAGGCTACACCTTC.

This clonotype appeared a single time. V usage is TRBV29-1 and J usage is TRBJ2-1; weak D call: TRBD2 (6 bases). From germline, CDR1 is SQVTM and CDR2 ANQGSEA. Trimming took off 0 bases at V and 10 bases at J, with 10 bases between the two ends. The CDR3 spans 12 residues. The CDR3 here is CSVEDLAREQFF. CDR3 nucleotides: TGCAGCGTTGAAGATCTAGCGCGGGAGCAGTTCTTC.

A few counts support this clonotype. The J gene is TRBJ2-5, the V gene TRBV6-5, with TRBD1 identical over 7 bases. Trimming took 2 bases from V and 7 from J; bases not matched to a gene: 10. CDR1 MNHEY and CDR2 SVGAGI come from the germline V gene. This CDR3 has 15 residues. CDR3: CASSYLKTGTVTQYF. The DNA of the CDR3 is TGTGCCAGCAGTTACCTGAAGACAGGGACCGTGACCCAGTACTTC.

The V and J genes are TRBV20-1 and TRBJ2-1; no clear D gene. CDR3 length: 12 amino acids. CDR1 is DFQATT and CDR2 is SNEGSKA in the germline V gene (reference sequence). V dropped 4 bases and J dropped 5 bases, with 9 bases sitting between them. CDR3 DNA: TGCAGTGCTATTCAGGAGAACAATGAGCAGTTCTTC. This codes for CSAIQENNEQFF.

The chain carries TRBV20-1 and TRBJ2-1; 7 nucleotides agree with TRBD2. J lost 1 base, V lost 2 bases, and 2 bases had no gene match. The germline V gene has CDR1 DFQATT and CDR2 SNEGSKA (reference sequence). The CDR3 runs to 14 residues. As DNA, the CDR3 is TGCAGTGCTAGAAAGGGAGGGTCCTACAATGAGCAGTTCTTC. Its translation: CSARKGGSYNEQFF.

This chain links TRBV6-1 with TRBJ2-7; D possibly matches TRBD1 or TRBD2 (5 bases each). The germline V gene encodes CDR1 MNHNS and CDR2 SASEGT. This CDR3 has 14 residues. Trimming shortened V by 7 bases and J by 4 bases, and 17 bases separated the two germline ends. The CDR3 DNA follows: TGTGCCAGCATGGATGGGGGTAGCTGGTACGAGCAGTACTTC. Its protein product is CASMDGGSWYEQYF.

This clonotype showed up just a few times. The chain uses TRBV5-6 and TRBJ2-7; possible D gene TRBD2, 5 bases. CDR3 length: 13 amino acids. Looked up from germline, CDR1 is SGHDT and CDR2 is YYEEEE. Trimming pared 0 bases from V and 5 bases from J, leaving 9 bases between. As DNA, the CDR3 is TGTGCCAGCAGCTTGGCGGCGGGCGACGAGCAGTACTTC. This translates into CASSLAAGDEQYF. The full variable domain, in which reference TRBV5-6 and TRBJ2-7 provide the parts outside the CDR3, is DAGVTQSPTHLIKTRGQQVTLRCSPKSGHDTVSWYQQALGQGPQFIFQYYEEEERQRGNFPDRFSGHQFPNYSSELNVNALLLGDSALYLCASSLAAGDEQYFGPGTRLTVT.

This clonotype showed up just a few times. The CDR3 nucleotides read TGTGCCACTCGCGGGGGACCCAACACCGGGGAGCTGTTTTTT. Encoded protein: CATRGGPNTGELFF. V usage is TRBV7-3 and J usage is TRBJ2-2; 7 positions match TRBD2. This CDR3 contains 14 residues. Germline-derived CDR1 and CDR2 are SGHTA and FQGTGA. The V gene end was trimmed by 10 bases and the J gene end by 2 bases; junction bases not matched to a gene: 7.

The chain carries TRBV20-1 and TRBJ2-3, with D possibly matching TRBD1 (5 bases). Trimming took 6 bases from V and 1 from J, leaving 26 bases between them. Germline V gene data show CDR1 as DFQATT and CDR2 as SNEGSKA (reference sequence). CDR3 length equals 18 residues. The DNA for the CDR3 is TGCAGTGCCACCAGGCGGTCCCCTGGGGCCTCCGGCACAGATACGCAGTATTTT. This translates into CSATRRSPGASGTDTQYF.

This clonotype was observed a handful of times. This chain connects TRBV7-3 to TRBJ2-3, with no clear D. The V and J ends lost 2 bases and 6 bases respectively, with 6 bases between them. Germline V gene sequence: CDR1 SGHTA, CDR2 FQGTGA. The length of the CDR3 is 12 residues. The CDR3 nucleotides read TGTGCCAGCAGCTTATTTGGGGATACGCAGTATTTT. Its translation: CASSLFGDTQYF.

V gene TRBV5-1 combines with J gene TRBJ2-7; 9 nucleotides align to TRBD2. This CDR3 has 16 residues. The ends lost 0 bases at V and 2 bases at J; junction bases unmatched: 6. The germline V gene encodes CDR1 SGHRS and CDR2 YFSETQ. CDR3 nucleotide sequence: TGCGCCAGCAGCTTGGACGGGGGCGGGAGGGCCTACGAGCAGTACTTC. Translation: CASSLDGGGRAYEQYF.

The chain couples TRBV18 to TRBJ2-7, with TRBD1 identical over 10 bases. V lost 6 bases, J lost 4 bases, and 12 bases stayed unmatched. Germline lookup yields CDR1 KGHSH and CDR2 LQKENI. The CDR3 totals 16 residues. The CDR3 DNA reads TGTGCCAGCTCTCAAAAGGGGACAGGGGATCCATACGAGCAGTACTTC. Amino acids: CASSQKGTGDPYEQYF.

The chain couples TRBV6-1 to TRBJ2-3; 11 bases are a match to TRBD2. The ends lost 4 bases at V and 2 bases at J; junction bases unmatched: 14. The CDR3 is 19 residues long. Germline-derived CDR1 and CDR2 are MNHNS and SASEGT. Here the CDR3 DNA reads TGTGCCAGCAGTGCCCGGAATAGCGGGAGGGCCAAATTCACAGATACGCAGTATTTT. The encoded protein is CASSARNSGRAKFTDTQYF.